This T cell receptor beta chain is from a study of T cells in Graves' hyperthyroidism and ophthalmopathy. Study overall: It was at initial diagnosis, before any treatment, that peripheral blood was collected.

Regions amplified from RNA transcripts were the TCR beta CDR3 regions. Carried out on the TCR CDR3, a first-round RT-PCR used the HTBI primer set. TCRdb re-analysed the multiplex PCR reads in MiXCR, keeping a single row per CDR3 protein. The data contain over 350,000 distinct CDR3 sequences, over 12% of them singletons. This clonotype was counted at least ten times. Uncontrolled infection, other autoimmune disease, pregnancy or lactation excluded patients. This CDR3 contains 12 residues. V lost 5 bases and J lost 2, with 6 bases in between. The germline gives CDR1 MDHEN, CDR2 SYDVKM. V gene TRBV28 combines with J gene TRBJ2-5; no clear D gene. Sequencing was carried out using blood. This clonotype was sampled from a man aged 45-65 years with Graves' ophthalmopathy. The CDR3 reads CASSLIQETQYF. Here the CDR3 DNA reads TGTGCCAGCAGTCTGATTCAAGAGACCCAGTACTTC.